Each of the 9 T cell receptor beta chains below was sequenced from the same sample in a study of cytotoxic CD8 clonotypes in ibrutinib-treated CLL. Assay: immunoSEQ multiplex PCR; the TCRdb copy retains only in-frame clones and omits some. The top ten hold roughly 1.9% of the sample, which has about 130,000 clones, approximately 83% seen once. The sequences come from PBMCs, collected after 24 months of ibrutinib treatment. These receptors came from a human donor with chronic lymphocytic leukemia.

The rearrangement uses TRBV7-9 and TRBJ1-1; 10 nucleotides match TRBD1. Germline V lookup: CDR1 SEHNR, CDR2 FQNEAQ (reference sequence). Germline trimming cut 3 bases from V and 7 bases from J; bases unmatched to any gene: 11. The CDR3 runs 16 residues. The CDR3 DNA sequence: TGTGCCAGCAGCTTCCTTACCGGGACAGGGGCTTTTGAAGCTTTCTTT. It is translated as CASSFLTGTGAFEAFF.

There are a few counts of this clone. The gene calls are TRBV11-3 and TRBJ2-3; TRBD2 agrees at 13 bases. The CDR3 is made up of 16 amino acids. V was clipped by 5 bases and J by 2 bases; unmatched bases: 4. The germline CDR1 and CDR2 sequences are SGHNT and YENEEA. DNA for the CDR3: TGTGCCAGCAGCCGCGGACTAGCGGGAGCCACAGATACGCAGTATTTT. This encodes CASSRGLAGATDTQYF.

This chain links TRBV28 with TRBJ2-5; TRBD1 agrees at 8 bases. The CDR3 consists of 17 residues. V lost 5 bases to trimming and J lost 3 bases; unmatched junction nucleotides: 14. The V gene's germline CDR1 is MDHEN and CDR2 SYDVKM. Here the CDR3 reads CASSLFDPGQAKETQYF. Here the CDR3 DNA reads TGTGCCAGCAGTCTCTTTGACCCGGGACAGGCTAAAGAGACCCAGTACTTC.

The chain uses TRBV2 and TRBJ1-4, with TRBD1 identical over 9 bases. The CDR3 is 16 amino acids. Germline V gives CDR1 SNHLY, CDR2 FYNNEI. Trimming cost V 6 bases and J 7 bases; bases outside gene matches: 12. The CDR3 loop is CASSASGTGRSEKLFF. For the CDR3, the DNA is TGTGCCAGCAGCGCAAGTGGGACAGGGAGGAGTGAAAAACTGTTTTTT.

This chain joins TRBV4-3 and TRBJ2-7; D might be TRBD2 (6 bases). V was shortened by 1 base and J by 7 bases, with 29 bases between the two germline ends. In germline, CDR1 is LGHNA, CDR2 YSLEER. The CDR3 covers 19 residues. The CDR3 DNA reads TGCGCCAGCAGCCAAGGACAACGGGAGTTTGGCGCTAAGGGCGGTGAGCAGTACTTC. Residues: CASSQGQREFGAKGGEQYF.

V gene TRBV5-1 combines with J gene TRBJ2-5, with TRBD1 identical over 7 bases. The CDR3 is 15 amino acids. After removal of 4 bases from V and 2 bases from J, the junction contained 8 bases not matched to a gene. Germline V gene data show CDR1 as SGHRS and CDR2 as YFSETQ. The CDR3 DNA reads TGCGCCAGCAGCCTGACAGGGTTGAGGCAAGAGACCCAGTACTTC. Translating it yields CASSLTGLRQETQYF.

The genes are TRBV7-2 and TRBJ2-7; TRBD1 matches 9 bases. Germline trimming cut 3 bases from V and 2 bases from J; bases unmatched to any gene: 2. Germline CDR1 is SGHTA and CDR2 is FQGNSA. This CDR3 is 14 amino acids long. CDR3 bases: TGTGCCAGCAGCTTGGGGACAGGGCCCTACGAGCAGTACTTC. This encodes CASSLGTGPYEQYF.

The genes are TRBV18 and TRBJ1-2, with D unclear. Germline V gene sequence: CDR1 KGHSH, CDR2 LQKENI. The V gene lost 3 bases and the J gene lost 4 bases, with 9 bases spanning the gap. The CDR3 contains 13 residues. The CDR3 nucleotides read TGTGCCAGCTCACCTCAGGACGTCTATGGCTACACCTTC. Protein product: CASSPQDVYGYTF. Variable domain in full (rest from reference TRBV18 and TRBJ1-2): NAGVMQNPRHLVRRRGQEARLRCSPMKGHSHVYWYRQLPEEGLKFMVYLQKENIIDESGMPKERFSAEFPKEGPSILRIQQVVRGDSAAYFCASSPQDVYGYTFGSGTRLTVV.

This clone was counted a single time. V gene TRBV28 combines with J gene TRBJ2-7; D may match TRBD1 or TRBD2 (6 bases each). There are 13 residues in the CDR3. V was trimmed by 5 bases and J by 9 bases, leaving 17 bases between them. Germline values: CDR1 MDHEN, CDR2 SYDVKM. CDR3 amino acids: CASSPRGAGVQYF. The DNA for the CDR3 is TGTGCCAGCAGTCCGAGGGGGGCCGGGGTGCAGTACTTC.